This is a list of T cell receptor beta chains from one sample in a study of T cells after yellow fever vaccination. TCRdb itself ran the 5' RACE reads through MiXCR, one entry per CDR3 protein. The sample yields 300,000 to 400,000 distinct CDR3 sequences, more than 8.5% seen once. The material sequenced was PBMCs, taken on the day of the first yellow fever vaccination. The receptors derive from a man aged 18-30 years who received the YFV17D yellow fever vaccine. The CDR3 runs from the conserved cysteine through the conserved F or W. The D gene is left open where the match is weak. A clone size is listed for some rows: how often the clone was seen (once, few, many), or a class if it is expanded.

J	V	size	D	CDR3	DNA
TRBJ1-1	TRBV10-3	few	TRBD1	CAISGRDRQAFF	TGTGCCATCAGTGGGCGGGACAGGCAAGCTTTCTTT
TRBJ2-2	TRBV5-4	few	-	CASSFTMNTGELFF	TGTGCCAGCAGCTTCACGATGAACACCGGGGAGCTGTTTTTT
TRBJ1-2	TRBV4-1	few	TRBD1	CASSQGQGQIYGYTF	TGCGCCAGCAGCCAAGGGCAGGGACAGATCTATGGCTACACCTTC
TRBJ1-5	TRBV20-1	-	-	CSASGQYSNQSQHF	TGCAGTGCTAGCGGGCAGTATAGCAATCAGTCCCAGCATTTT
TRBJ2-5	TRBV12-3/TRBV12-4	many	-	CASSLSSGGQETQYF	TGTGCCAGCAGTTTAAGCAGCGGCGGGCAAGAGACCCAGTACTTC
TRBJ2-5	TRBV10-3	few	-	CAISLTSEETQYF	TGTGCCATCTCCCTGACTAGTGAAGAGACCCAGTACTTC
TRBJ1-5	TRBV20-1	-	-	CSARVPRGLEDQPQHF	TGCAGTGCTAGAGTTCCACGGGGCCTTGAGGATCAGCCCCAGCATTTT
TRBJ1-2	TRBV4-1	few	TRBD1	CASSQGQLIDYTF	TGCGCCAGCAGCCAGGGACAGCTCATCGACTACACCTTC
TRBJ2-1	TRBV2	few	-	CASGVYNEQFF	TGTGCCAGCGGGGTTTACAATGAGCAGTTCTTC
TRBJ2-2	TRBV7-6	-	-	CASSLVSTTGELFF	TGTGCCAGCAGCTTAGTGTCTACCACCGGGGAGCTGTTTTTT
TRBJ2-2	TRBV7-2	many	-	CASSQPNDRFGELFF	TGTGCCAGCAGCCAACCAAACGACAGGTTCGGGGAGCTGTTTTTT
TRBJ2-1	TRBV5-6	-	-	CASTLTSDEQFF	TGTGCCAGCACCCTGACTAGTGATGAGCAGTTCTTC
TRBJ2-6	TRBV2	-	-	CASRVRYSGANVLTF	TGTGCCAGCAGGGTCCGCTACTCTGGGGCCAACGTCCTGACTTTC
TRBJ2-2	TRBV12-3/TRBV12-4	few	TRBD2	CASQRSSGGGGELFF	TGTGCCAGCCAACGATCGAGCGGGGGGGGTGGGGAGCTGTTTTTT
TRBJ2-2	TRBV29-1	-	TRBD1	CSVEAWDRGDRELFF	TGCAGCGTTGAAGCGTGGGACAGGGGGGACAGGGAGCTGTTTTTT
TRBJ2-7	TRBV4-1	-	TRBD1	CASSQTGQLNEQYF	TGCGCCAGCAGCCAGACGGGACAGTTAAACGAGCAGTACTTC
TRBJ2-3	TRBV5-1	-	-	CASSSTLARLTDTQYF	TGCGCCAGCAGCAGCACACTAGCACGCCTCACAGATACGCAGTATTTT
TRBJ2-2	TRBV24-1	-	TRBD1	CATSHRGSTGELFF	TGTGCCACCAGTCACAGGGGATCCACCGGGGAGCTGTTTTTT
TRBJ2-1	TRBV19	few	TRBD1	CASSIEGTGWNEQFF	TGTGCCAGTAGTATAGAAGGGACAGGGTGGAATGAGCAGTTCTTC
TRBJ1-5	TRBV7-2	many	-	CASSFAGADEPQHF	TGTGCCAGCAGCTTCGCAGGGGCGGACGAGCCCCAGCATTTT
TRBJ2-7	TRBV6-1	-	-	CASSAFQQGRSEQYF	TGTGCCAGCAGTGCGTTTCAACAGGGTCGCAGCGAGCAGTACTTC
TRBJ1-2	TRBV19	-	TRBD1	CASSYRGYYGYTF	TGTGCCAGTAGCTACAGGGGATACTATGGCTACACCTTC
TRBJ1-1	TRBV19	-	TRBD1	CATTGVKRRDTEAFF	TGTGCCACTACAGGGGTCAAGAGGAGGGACACTGAAGCTTTCTTT
TRBJ1-4	TRBV5-1	many	-	CASSSGTRGEKLFF	TGCGCCAGCAGTTCCGGGACCCGGGGTGAAAAACTGTTTTTT
TRBJ1-6	TRBV6-5	-	-	CASSYSTGTNNSPLHF	TGTGCCAGCAGTTACTCTACCGGGACAAATAATTCACCCCTCCACTTT
TRBJ1-6	TRBV6-1	many	-	CASSLGYRSPLHF	TGTGCCAGCAGCCTCGGTTATCGGTCACCCCTCCACTTT
TRBJ2-3	TRBV5-1	-	-	CASSLPSGTPLTDTQYF	TGCGCCAGCAGCTTACCTTCCGGGACACCTCTCACAGATACGCAGTATTTT
TRBJ2-2	TRBV5-1	many	-	CASAFGAGELFF	-
TRBJ2-2	TRBV30	few	TRBD2	CAWSVLAGAGELFF	TGTGCCTGGAGTGTACTAGCGGGGGCCGGGGAGCTGTTTTTT
TRBJ2-5	TRBV7-9	few	TRBD2	CASSPRGDKTQYF	TGTGCCAGCAGCCCACGGGGGGATAAGACCCAGTACTTC
TRBJ1-1	TRBV5-4	few	-	CASSLTGGYSEAFF	TGTGCCAGCAGCTTGACAGGCGGTTACTCTGAAGCTTTCTTT
TRBJ1-1	TRBV5-1	few	-	CASSLDGLGTEAFF	TGCGCCAGCAGCTTGGACGGGCTGGGCACTGAAGCTTTCTTT
TRBJ2-5	TRBV20-1	few	TRBD1	CSASYGTGTETQYF	TGCAGTGCTAGTTACGGGACAGGGACGGAGACCCAGTACTTC
TRBJ1-4	TRBV7-9	few	-	CASSPDRGANEKLFF	TGTGCCAGCAGCCCCGATCGGGGGGCGAATGAAAAACTGTTTTTT
TRBJ2-1	TRBV24-1	-	-	CATSDWTNGSGEQFF	TGTGCCACCAGTGATTGGACCAACGGGAGCGGTGAGCAGTTCTTC
TRBJ2-1	TRBV7-9	few	TRBD1	CASSLGRTGGVNEQFF	TGTGCCAGCAGCTTAGGCCGGACAGGGGGAGTCAATGAGCAGTTCTTC
TRBJ1-2	TRBV29-1	few	-	CSVEDWGYGYTF	TGCAGCGTTGAAGATTGGGGTTATGGCTACACCTTC
TRBJ2-5	TRBV7-2	few	-	CASSPRRDQETQYF	TGTGCCAGCAGCCCTCGGAGGGACCAAGAGACCCAGTACTTC
TRBJ1-4	TRBV4-3	many	-	CASSQGLGATNEKLFF	TGCGCCAGCAGCCAAGGGCTAGGTGCAACTAATGAAAAACTGTTTTTT
TRBJ1-4	TRBV19	-	-	CASRPPVWRGIEKLFF	TGTGCCAGTAGACCCCCCGTATGGAGGGGAATCGAAAAACTGTTTTTT
TRBJ2-1	TRBV12-3/TRBV12-4	few	-	CASSLSESSYNEQFF	TGTGCCAGCAGTTTAAGTGAGAGCTCCTACAATGAGCAGTTCTTC
TRBJ1-1	TRBV12-3/TRBV12-4	few	-	CAGTDSMNTEAFF	TGTGCCGGAACGGACAGCATGAACACTGAAGCTTTCTTT
TRBJ2-3	TRBV5-1	many	-	CASSFGGPTDTQYF	TGCGCCAGCAGCTTCGGGGGGCCGACAGATACGCAGTATTTT
TRBJ1-3	TRBV12-3/TRBV12-4	few	-	CASSLRDNRNTIYF	TGTGCCAGCAGTTTAAGGGACAACCGAAACACCATATATTTT
TRBJ1-5	TRBV24-1	many	-	CATSDLTGRRQPQHF	TGTGCCACCAGTGATTTGACAGGAAGACGTCAGCCCCAGCATTTT
TRBJ1-2	TRBV7-8	-	TRBD1	CASSTSSYRGGNDYGYTF	TGTGCCAGCAGCACCTCCTCCTACAGGGGTGGGAATGACTATGGCTACACCTTC
TRBJ2-5	TRBV11-2	few	-	CASSAQTMGETQYF	TGTGCCAGCAGCGCCCAAACTATGGGGGAGACCCAGTACTTC
TRBJ2-3	TRBV7-3	-	TRBD2	CASSIAGRSTDTQYF	TGTGCCAGCAGCATAGCGGGCAGAAGCACAGATACGCAGTATTTT
TRBJ2-5	TRBV4-2	few	TRBD2	CASSQLSGDQETQYF	TGTGCCAGCAGCCAACTTAGCGGGGACCAAGAGACCCAGTACTTC
TRBJ2-7	TRBV11-2	-	-	CASSREVWGYEQYF	TGTGCCAGCAGCCGAGAGGTGTGGGGGTACGAGCAGTACTTC
TRBJ2-7	TRBV7-2	-	-	CASRIRYEQESEQYF	TGTGCCAGCAGAATACGGTACGAGCAGGAATCCGAGCAGTACTTC
TRBJ2-2	TRBV7-6	few	TRBD2	CASSFLLAGDPNTGELFF	TGTGCCAGCAGCTTTCTGTTAGCGGGGGACCCAAACACCGGGGAGCTGTTTTTT
TRBJ1-5	TRBV15	many	TRBD1	CATSRDYGQGEQPQHF	TGTGCCACCAGCAGAGATTATGGACAGGGTGAGCAGCCCCAGCATTTT
TRBJ1-5	TRBV4-1	-	TRBD1	CASSQADRAGQPQHF	TGCGCCAGCAGCCAAGCGGACAGGGCAGGACAGCCCCAGCATTTT
TRBJ1-5	TRBV4-2	-	TRBD1	CASSQDRQGAQPQHF	TGTGCCAGCAGCCAAGATCGGCAGGGGGCTCAGCCCCAGCATTTT